This section outlines one T cell receptor (beta chain) sequence together with its context. What it binds is unknown. The PCR made use of 60 Vbeta and 13 Jbeta primers. The method was immunoSEQ multiplex PCR; TCRdb's version includes in-frame clones alone and lacks a portion of them. The table records roughly 120,000 clones, approximately 76% of them present only once. This record comes from a study of cytomegalovirus exposure and HLA in healthy donors. Findings of the study overall: A likely sequencing artifact accounted for one observed cluster of highly shared sequence variants.

This CDR3 has 17 residues. Germline-derived CDR1 and CDR2 are SGHRS and YFSETQ. Unmatched junction bases numbered 5, after V lost 0 bases and J lost 3 bases. Sequenced sample: PBMCs. This sequence originates from a woman aged 50 to 60 in good health and CMV-seropositive. This chain links TRBV5-1 with TRBJ2-1, with 11 bases lining up with TRBD2. The CDR3 coding sequence is TGCGCCAGCAGCTTGGTCGGGACTAGCGGAGTCTACAATGAGCAGTTCTTC. Protein product: CASSLVGTSGVYNEQFF.